This is a list of T cell receptor beta chains from one sample in a study of cytomegalovirus exposure and HLA in healthy donors. The assay was immunoSEQ multiplex PCR, and TCRdb's table has in-frame clones only and misses some. The sample has under 40,000 clones, 81% seen once; the top ten hold about 9.3%. The sample taken for sequencing was PBMCs. These receptors all come from a woman aged 40 to 49 in good health and CMV-seronegative. The CDR3 runs from the conserved cysteine through the conserved F or W. Each record gives: clone size, D gene, J gene, V gene, CDR3 protein, CDR3 DNA. A D gene is named only where the DNA matches it firmly. Size values are once, few and many counts, or a class for expanded clones, and some rows have none.

clone_size: NA
d_call: TRBD2
j_call: TRBJ2-5
v_call: TRBV2
cdr3_aa: CASSPGGYQETQYF
cdr3_nt: TGTGCCAGCAGCCCGGGGGGGTACCAAGAGACCCAGTACTTC

clone_size: NA
d_call: NA
j_call: TRBJ1-5
v_call: TRBV6-6
cdr3_aa: CASSPVGNQPQHF
cdr3_nt: TGTGCCAGCAGCCCGGTTGGCAATCAGCCCCAGCATTTT

clone_size: few
d_call: TRBD1
j_call: TRBJ1-5
v_call: TRBV10-1
cdr3_aa: CASKLQGGVCNQPQHF
cdr3_nt: TGCGCCAGCAAATTACAGGGGGGTGTTTGCAATCAGCCCCAGCATTTT

clone_size: few
d_call: NA
j_call: TRBJ1-1
v_call: TRBV5-4
cdr3_aa: CASSGRGLGTEAFF
cdr3_nt: TGTGCCAGCAGCGGCCGTGGGCTTGGCACTGAAGCTTTCTTT

clone_size: NA
d_call: NA
j_call: TRBJ2-5
v_call: TRBV7-8
cdr3_aa: CASSLALVSVETQYF
cdr3_nt: TGTGCCAGCAGCTTAGCGTTGGTTAGCGTGGAGACCCAGTACTTC

clone_size: NA
d_call: NA
j_call: TRBJ1-4
v_call: TRBV7-2
cdr3_aa: CASSLGPEQGGEKLFF
cdr3_nt: TGTGCCAGCAGCTTAGGGCCCGAACAGGGAGGGGAAAAACTGTTTTTT

clone_size: NA
d_call: NA
j_call: TRBJ1-1
v_call: TRBV7-2
cdr3_aa: CASSFRNTEAFF
cdr3_nt: TGTGCCAGCAGCTTCAGGAACACTGAAGCTTTCTTT

clone_size: NA
d_call: TRBD1
j_call: TRBJ1-6
v_call: TRBV6-5
cdr3_aa: CASGLTGGGSPLHF
cdr3_nt: TGTGCCAGCGGACTCACAGGGGGTGGCTCACCCCTCCACTTT

clone_size: NA
d_call: NA
j_call: TRBJ1-1
v_call: TRBV28
cdr3_aa: CASSLRGLITEAFF
cdr3_nt: TGTGCCAGCAGTTTGAGGGGGTTGATAACTGAAGCTTTCTTT

clone_size: NA
d_call: NA
j_call: TRBJ1-5
v_call: TRBV2
cdr3_aa: CASRADQTAYQPQHF
cdr3_nt: TGTGCCAGCAGGGCAGATCAGACAGCATATCAGCCCCAGCATTTT

clone_size: NA
d_call: NA
j_call: TRBJ1-2
v_call: TRBV4-2
cdr3_aa: CASSQDRHNYGYTF
cdr3_nt: TGTGCCAGCAGCCAAGACAGGCATAACTATGGCTACACCTTC

clone_size: NA
d_call: TRBD1
j_call: TRBJ1-5
v_call: TRBV4-2
cdr3_aa: CASSQDGTDRGWNQPQHF
cdr3_nt: TGTGCCAGCAGCCAAGATGGGACGGACAGGGGGTGGAATCAGCCCCAGCATTTT

clone_size: once
d_call: NA
j_call: TRBJ1-4
v_call: TRBV15
cdr3_aa: CATSRGDRGVREKLFF
cdr3_nt: TGTGCCACCAGCAGAGGTGACCGGGGGGTAAGGGAAAAACTGTTTTTT

clone_size: NA
d_call: NA
j_call: TRBJ1-1
v_call: TRBV5-1
cdr3_aa: CASSLGRDRMNTEAFF
cdr3_nt: TGCGCCAGCAGCTTGGGGAGGGACCGTATGAACACTGAAGCTTTCTTT

clone_size: NA
d_call: NA
j_call: TRBJ1-5
v_call: TRBV27
cdr3_aa: CASSPYSDQPQHF
cdr3_nt: TGTGCCAGCAGTCCCTACAGTGATCAGCCCCAGCATTTT